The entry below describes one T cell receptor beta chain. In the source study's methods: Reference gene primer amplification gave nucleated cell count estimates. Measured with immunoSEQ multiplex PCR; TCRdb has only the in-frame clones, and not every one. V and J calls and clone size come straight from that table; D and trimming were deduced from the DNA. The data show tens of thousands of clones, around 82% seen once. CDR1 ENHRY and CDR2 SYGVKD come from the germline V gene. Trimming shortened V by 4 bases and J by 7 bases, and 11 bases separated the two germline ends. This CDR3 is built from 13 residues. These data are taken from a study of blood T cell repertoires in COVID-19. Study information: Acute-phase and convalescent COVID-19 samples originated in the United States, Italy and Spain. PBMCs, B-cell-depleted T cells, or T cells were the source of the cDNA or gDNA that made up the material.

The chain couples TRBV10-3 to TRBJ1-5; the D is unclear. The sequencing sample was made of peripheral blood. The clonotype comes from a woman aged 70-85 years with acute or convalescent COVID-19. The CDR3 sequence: CAISGRVEQPQHF. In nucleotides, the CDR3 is TGTGCCATCAGTGGTCGGGTAGAGCAGCCCCAGCATTTT.